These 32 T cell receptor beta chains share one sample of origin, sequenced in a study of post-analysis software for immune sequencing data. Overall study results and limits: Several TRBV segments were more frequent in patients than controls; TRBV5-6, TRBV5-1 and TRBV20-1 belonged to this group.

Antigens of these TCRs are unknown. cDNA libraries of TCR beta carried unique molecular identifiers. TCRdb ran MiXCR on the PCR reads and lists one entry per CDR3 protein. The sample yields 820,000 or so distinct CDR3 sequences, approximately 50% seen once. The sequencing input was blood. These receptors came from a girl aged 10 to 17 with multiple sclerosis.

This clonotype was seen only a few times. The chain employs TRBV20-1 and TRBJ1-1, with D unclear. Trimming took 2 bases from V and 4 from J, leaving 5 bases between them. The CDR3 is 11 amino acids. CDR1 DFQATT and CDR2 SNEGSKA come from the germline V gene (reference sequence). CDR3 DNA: TGCAGTGCTAGACCGGGCACTGAAGCTTTCTTT. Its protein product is CSARPGTEAFF.

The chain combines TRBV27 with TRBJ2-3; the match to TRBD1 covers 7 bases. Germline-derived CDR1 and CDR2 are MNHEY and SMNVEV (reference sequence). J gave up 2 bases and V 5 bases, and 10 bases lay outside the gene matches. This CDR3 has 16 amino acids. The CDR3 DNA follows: TGTGCCAGCAGTCGACAGGGTTTTTCGAACACAGATACGCAGTATTTT. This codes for CASSRQGFSNTDTQYF.

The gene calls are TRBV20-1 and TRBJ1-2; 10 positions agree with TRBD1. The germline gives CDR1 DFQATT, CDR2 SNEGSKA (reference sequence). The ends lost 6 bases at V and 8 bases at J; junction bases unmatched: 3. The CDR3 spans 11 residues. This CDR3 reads CSADRGRGYTF. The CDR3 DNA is TGCAGTGCCGACAGGGGGCGAGGCTACACCTTC.

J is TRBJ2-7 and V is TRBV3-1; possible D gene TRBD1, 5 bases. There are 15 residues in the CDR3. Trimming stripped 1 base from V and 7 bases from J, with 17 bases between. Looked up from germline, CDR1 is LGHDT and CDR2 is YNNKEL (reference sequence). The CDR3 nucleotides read TGTGCCAGCAGCCAAGGTCAGGGCGCCTACAATGAGCAGTACTTC. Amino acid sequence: CASSQGQGAYNEQYF.

Written as DNA, the CDR3 is TGCAGCGCCCGACCGGGGGGCGCAGACACTGAAGCTTTCTTT. The encoded protein is CSARPGGADTEAFF. J is TRBJ1-1 and V is TRBV29-1, with TRBD1 as a possible D gene (6 bases). From germline, CDR1 is SQVTM and CDR2 ANQGSEA. The CDR3 length is 14 residues. Trimming took 7 bases from V and 3 from J, leaving 18 bases between them. Supplemented by reference TRBV29-1 and TRBJ1-1, the full variable domain reads SAVISQKPSRDICQRGTSLTIQCQVDSQVTMMFWYRQQPGQSLTLIATANQGSEATYESGFVIDKFPISRPNLTFSTLTVSNMSPEDSSIYLCSARPGGADTEAFFGQGTRLTVV.

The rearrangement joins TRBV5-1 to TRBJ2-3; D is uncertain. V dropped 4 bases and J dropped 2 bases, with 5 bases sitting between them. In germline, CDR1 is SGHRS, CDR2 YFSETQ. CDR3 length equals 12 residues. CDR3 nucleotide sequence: TGCGCCAGCAGCATCAACACAGATACGCAGTATTTT. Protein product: CASSINTDTQYF.

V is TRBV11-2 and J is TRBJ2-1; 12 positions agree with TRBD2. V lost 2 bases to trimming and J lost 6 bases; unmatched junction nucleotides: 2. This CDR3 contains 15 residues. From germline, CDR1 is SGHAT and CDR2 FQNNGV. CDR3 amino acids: CASSLWTSGVNEQFF. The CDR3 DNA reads TGTGCCAGCAGCTTATGGACTAGCGGGGTCAATGAGCAGTTCTTC.

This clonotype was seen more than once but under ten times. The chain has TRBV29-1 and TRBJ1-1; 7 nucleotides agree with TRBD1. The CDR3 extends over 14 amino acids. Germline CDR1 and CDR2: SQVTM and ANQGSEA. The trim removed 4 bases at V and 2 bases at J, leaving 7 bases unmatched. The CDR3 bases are TGCAGCGTTGGGACAGGCCCCGTTAACACTGAAGCTTTCTTT. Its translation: CSVGTGPVNTEAFF.

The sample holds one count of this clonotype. CDR3 sequence (DNA): TGTGCCAGCAGCTCCCCAACAGGGCGCAGCTCCTACAATGAGCAGTTCTTC. It codes for CASSSPTGRSSYNEQFF. The chain joins TRBV7-3 to TRBJ2-1; D possibly corresponds to TRBD1 (6 bases). The CDR3 consists of 17 residues. The germline CDR1 and CDR2 sequences are SGHTA and FQGTGA. V lost 4 bases and J lost 0, with 16 bases in between.

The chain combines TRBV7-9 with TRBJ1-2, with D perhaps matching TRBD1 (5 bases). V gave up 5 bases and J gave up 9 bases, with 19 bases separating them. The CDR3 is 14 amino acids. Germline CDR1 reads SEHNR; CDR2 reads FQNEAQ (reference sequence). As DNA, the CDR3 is TGTGCCAGCAGCCCGGTACCGGGGGGTAATAGCTACACCTTC. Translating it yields CASSPVPGGNSYTF.

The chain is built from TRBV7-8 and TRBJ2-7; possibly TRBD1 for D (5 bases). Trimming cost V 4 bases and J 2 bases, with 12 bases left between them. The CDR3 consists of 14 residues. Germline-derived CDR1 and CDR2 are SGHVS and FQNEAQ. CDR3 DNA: TGTGCCAGCAGCTCTCAGGGCAACACCTACGAGCAGTACTTC. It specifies CASSSQGNTYEQYF.

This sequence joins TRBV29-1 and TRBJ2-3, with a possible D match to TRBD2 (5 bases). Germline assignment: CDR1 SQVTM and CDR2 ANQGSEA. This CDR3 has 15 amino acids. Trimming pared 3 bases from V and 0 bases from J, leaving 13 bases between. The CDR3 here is CSVDRRRTSTDTQYF. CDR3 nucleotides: TGCAGCGTTGATAGGAGGCGGACTAGCACAGATACGCAGTATTTT.

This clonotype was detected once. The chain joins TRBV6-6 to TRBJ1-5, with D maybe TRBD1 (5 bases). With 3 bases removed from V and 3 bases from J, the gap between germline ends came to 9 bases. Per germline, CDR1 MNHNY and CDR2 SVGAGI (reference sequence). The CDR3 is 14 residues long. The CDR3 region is CASSYGTHNQPQHF. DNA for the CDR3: TGTGCCAGCAGTTATGGGACTCACAATCAGCCCCAGCATTTT.

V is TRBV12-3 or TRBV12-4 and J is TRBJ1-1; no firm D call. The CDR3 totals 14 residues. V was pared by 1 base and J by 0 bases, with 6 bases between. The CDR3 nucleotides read TGTGCCAGCAGTTTAGTGCCGGTGAACACTGAAGCTTTCTTT. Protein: CASSLVPVNTEAFF.

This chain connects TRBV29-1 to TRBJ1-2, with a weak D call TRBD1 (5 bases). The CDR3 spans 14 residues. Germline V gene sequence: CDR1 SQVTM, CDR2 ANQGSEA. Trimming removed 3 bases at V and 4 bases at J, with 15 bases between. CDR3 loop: CSVEWVTGRYGYTF. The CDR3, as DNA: TGCAGCGTTGAGTGGGTCACAGGACGCTATGGCTACACCTTC.

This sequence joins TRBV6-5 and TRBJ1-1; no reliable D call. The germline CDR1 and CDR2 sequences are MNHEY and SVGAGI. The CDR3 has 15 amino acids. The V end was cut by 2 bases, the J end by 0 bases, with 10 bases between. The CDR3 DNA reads TGTGCCAGCAGTTACAAGAAGGTTATGAACACTGAAGCTTTCTTT. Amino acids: CASSYKKVMNTEAFF.

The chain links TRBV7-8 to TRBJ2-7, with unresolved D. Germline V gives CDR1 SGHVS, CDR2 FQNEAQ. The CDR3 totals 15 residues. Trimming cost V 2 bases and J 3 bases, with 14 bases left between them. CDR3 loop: CASSLNPASDYEQYF. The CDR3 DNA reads TGTGCCAGCAGCTTAAACCCAGCTTCAGACTACGAGCAGTACTTC.

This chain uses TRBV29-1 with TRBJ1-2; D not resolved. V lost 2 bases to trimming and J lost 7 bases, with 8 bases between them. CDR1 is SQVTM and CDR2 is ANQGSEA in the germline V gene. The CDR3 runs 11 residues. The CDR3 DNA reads TGCAGCGTTGAACAATTGGCTGGCTACACCTTC. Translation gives CSVEQLAGYTF.

The CDR3 loop reads CASGPPLADNEQFF. The CDR3 DNA reads TGTGCTAGTGGTCCCCCACTAGCGGACAATGAGCAGTTCTTC. The rearrangement joins TRBV12-5 to TRBJ2-1; 8 bases fit TRBD2. Germline CDR1 LGHNT, CDR2 FRNRAP. Losses at the gene ends were 5 bases for V and 5 bases for J; bases not matched to a gene: 5. This CDR3 spans 14 amino acids.

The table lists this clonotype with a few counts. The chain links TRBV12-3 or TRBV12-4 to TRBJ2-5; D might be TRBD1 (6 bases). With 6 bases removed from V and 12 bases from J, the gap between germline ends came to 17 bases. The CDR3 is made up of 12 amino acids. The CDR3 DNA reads TGTGCCAGCAGAGGCACGGACAGCTATAAGTACTTC. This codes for CASRGTDSYKYF.

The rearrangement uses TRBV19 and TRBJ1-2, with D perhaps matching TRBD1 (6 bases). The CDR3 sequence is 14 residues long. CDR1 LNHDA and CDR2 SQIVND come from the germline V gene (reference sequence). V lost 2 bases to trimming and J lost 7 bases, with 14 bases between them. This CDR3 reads CASSITGGASGYTF. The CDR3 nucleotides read TGTGCCAGTAGTATAACGGGGGGCGCGTCTGGCTACACCTTC.

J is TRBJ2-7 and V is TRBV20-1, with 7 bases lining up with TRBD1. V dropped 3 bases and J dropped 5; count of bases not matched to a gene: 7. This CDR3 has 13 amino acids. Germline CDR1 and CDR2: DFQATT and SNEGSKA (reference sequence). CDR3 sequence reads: CSASVQGFHEQYF. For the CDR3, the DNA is TGCAGTGCTAGTGTACAGGGGTTCCACGAGCAGTACTTC.

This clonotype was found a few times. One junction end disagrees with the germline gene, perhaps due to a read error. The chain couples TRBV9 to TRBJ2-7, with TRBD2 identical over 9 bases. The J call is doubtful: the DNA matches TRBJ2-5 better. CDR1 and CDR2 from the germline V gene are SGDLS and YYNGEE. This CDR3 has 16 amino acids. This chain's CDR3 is CAGSVMASGKSETQYF. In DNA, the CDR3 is TGTGCCGGCAGCGTCATGGCTAGCGGGAAGAGTGAGACCCAGTACTTC.

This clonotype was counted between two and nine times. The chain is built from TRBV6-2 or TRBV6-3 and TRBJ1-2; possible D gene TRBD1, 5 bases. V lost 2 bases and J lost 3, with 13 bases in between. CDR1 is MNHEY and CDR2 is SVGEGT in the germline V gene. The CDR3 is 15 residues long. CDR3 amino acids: CASSYRHRFHYGYTF. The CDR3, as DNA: TGTGCCAGCAGTTACAGACACAGGTTCCACTATGGCTACACCTTC.

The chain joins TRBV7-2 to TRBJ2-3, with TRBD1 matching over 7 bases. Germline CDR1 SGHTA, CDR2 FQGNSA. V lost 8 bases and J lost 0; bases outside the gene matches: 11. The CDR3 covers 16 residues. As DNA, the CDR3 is TGTGCCAGCCAGACAGGGCCCTATCCGAGCACAGATACGCAGTATTTT. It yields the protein CASQTGPYPSTDTQYF.

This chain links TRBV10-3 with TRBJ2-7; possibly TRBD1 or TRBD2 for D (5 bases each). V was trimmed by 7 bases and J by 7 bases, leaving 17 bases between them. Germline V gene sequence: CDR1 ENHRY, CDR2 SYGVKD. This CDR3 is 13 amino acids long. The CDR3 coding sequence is TGTGCCATCACGGGGCAGGGCCGGAATGAGCAGTACTTC. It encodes CAITGQGRNEQYF.

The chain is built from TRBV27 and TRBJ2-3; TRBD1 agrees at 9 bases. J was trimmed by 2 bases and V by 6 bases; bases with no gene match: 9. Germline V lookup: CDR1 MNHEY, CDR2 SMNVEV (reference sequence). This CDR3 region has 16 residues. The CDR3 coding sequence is TGTGCCAGCAGCTCACAGGGGGCGGCGATCACAGATACGCAGTATTTT. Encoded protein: CASSSQGAAITDTQYF.

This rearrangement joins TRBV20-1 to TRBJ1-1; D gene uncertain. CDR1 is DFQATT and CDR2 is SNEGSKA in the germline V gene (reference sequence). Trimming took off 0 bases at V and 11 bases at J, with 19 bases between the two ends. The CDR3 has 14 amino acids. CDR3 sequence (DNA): TGCAGTGCTAGAGATGTACGCGTTGGAAAGACGGCTTTCTTT. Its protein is CSARDVRVGKTAFF.

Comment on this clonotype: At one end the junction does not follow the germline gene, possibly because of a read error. CDR3 in amino acids: CASSLRTTQETRYF. CDR3 nucleotides: TGCGCCAGCAGCTTGAGGACCACCCAAGAGACCCGGTACTTC. This chain uses TRBV5-1 with TRBJ2-5; D remains ambiguous. The germline gives CDR1 SGHRS, CDR2 YFSETQ. The CDR3 loop spans 14 amino acids.

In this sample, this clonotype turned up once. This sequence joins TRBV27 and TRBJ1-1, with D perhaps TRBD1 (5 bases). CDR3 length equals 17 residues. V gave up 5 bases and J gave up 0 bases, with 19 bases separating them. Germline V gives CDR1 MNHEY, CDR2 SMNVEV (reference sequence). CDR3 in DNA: TGTGCCAGCAGTGCCACCTATTCACGACAGATGAACACTGAAGCTTTCTTT. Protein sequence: CASSATYSRQMNTEAFF.

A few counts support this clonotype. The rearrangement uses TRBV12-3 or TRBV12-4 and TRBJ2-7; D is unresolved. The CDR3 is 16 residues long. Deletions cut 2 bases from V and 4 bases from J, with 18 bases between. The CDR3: CASSLRSPRSAYEQYF. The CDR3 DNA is TGTGCCAGCAGTTTAAGGAGCCCACGGAGTGCGTACGAGCAGTACTTC.

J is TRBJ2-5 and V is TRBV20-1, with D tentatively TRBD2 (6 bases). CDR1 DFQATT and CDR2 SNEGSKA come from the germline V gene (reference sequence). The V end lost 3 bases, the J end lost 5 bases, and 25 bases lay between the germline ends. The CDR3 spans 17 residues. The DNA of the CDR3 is TGCAGTGCTAGGGGAAATTTACTAGCCCTCCGGGGGGAGACCCAGTACTTC. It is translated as CSARGNLLALRGETQYF.